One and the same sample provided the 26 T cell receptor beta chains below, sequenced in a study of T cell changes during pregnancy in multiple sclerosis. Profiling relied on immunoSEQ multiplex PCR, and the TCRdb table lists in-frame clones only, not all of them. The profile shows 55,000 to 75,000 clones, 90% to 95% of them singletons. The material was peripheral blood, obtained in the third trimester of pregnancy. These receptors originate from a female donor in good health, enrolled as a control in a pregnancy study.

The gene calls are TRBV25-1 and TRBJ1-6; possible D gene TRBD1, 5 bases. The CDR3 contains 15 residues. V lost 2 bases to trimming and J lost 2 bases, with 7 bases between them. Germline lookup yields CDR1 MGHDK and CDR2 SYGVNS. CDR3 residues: CASSETGAYNSPLHF. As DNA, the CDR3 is TGTGCCAGCAGTGAAACAGGCGCCTATAATTCACCCCTCCACTTT.

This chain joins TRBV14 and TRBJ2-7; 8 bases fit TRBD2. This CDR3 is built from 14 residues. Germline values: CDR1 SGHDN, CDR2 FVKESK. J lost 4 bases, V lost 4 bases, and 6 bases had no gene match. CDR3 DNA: TGTGCCAGCAGCCCCGGGGGGGCCCCATACGAGCAGTACTTC. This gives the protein CASSPGGAPYEQYF.

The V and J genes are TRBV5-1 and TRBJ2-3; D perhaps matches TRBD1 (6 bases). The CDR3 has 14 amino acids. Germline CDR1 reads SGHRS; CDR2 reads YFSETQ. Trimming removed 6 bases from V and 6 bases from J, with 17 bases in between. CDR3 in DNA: TGCGCCAGCACCCCGACAGGAGGAAGCGATACGCAGTATTTT. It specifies CASTPTGGSDTQYF.

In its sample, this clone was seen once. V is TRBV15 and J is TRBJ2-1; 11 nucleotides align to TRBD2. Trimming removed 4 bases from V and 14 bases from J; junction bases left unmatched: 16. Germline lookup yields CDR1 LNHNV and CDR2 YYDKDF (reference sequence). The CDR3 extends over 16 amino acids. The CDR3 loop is CATSTYSGASGGREFF. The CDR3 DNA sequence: TGTGCCACCAGCACATACTCGGGGGCTAGCGGGGGGCGGGAGTTCTTC.

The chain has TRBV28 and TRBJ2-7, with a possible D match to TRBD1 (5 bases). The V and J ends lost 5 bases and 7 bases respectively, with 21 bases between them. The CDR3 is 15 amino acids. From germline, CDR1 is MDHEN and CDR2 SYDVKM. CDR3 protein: CASSPNGRAMGEQYF. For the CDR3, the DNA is TGTGCCAGCAGTCCGAACGGCAGGGCCATGGGAGAGCAGTACTTC.

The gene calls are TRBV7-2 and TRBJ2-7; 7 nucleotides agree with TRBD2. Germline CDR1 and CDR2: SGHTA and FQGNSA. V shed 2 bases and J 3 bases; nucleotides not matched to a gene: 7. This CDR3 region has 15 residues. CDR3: CASSLRGSGGYEQYF. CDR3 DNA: TGTGCCAGCAGCTTACGCGGGAGCGGAGGCTACGAGCAGTACTTC.

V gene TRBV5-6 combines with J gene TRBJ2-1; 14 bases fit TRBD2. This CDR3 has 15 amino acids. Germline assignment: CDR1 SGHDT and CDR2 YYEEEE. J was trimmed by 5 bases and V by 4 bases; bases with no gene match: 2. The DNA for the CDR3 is TGTGCCAGCAGCCTGGGACTAGCGGGAGACAATGAGCAGTTCTTC. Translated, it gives CASSLGLAGDNEQFF.

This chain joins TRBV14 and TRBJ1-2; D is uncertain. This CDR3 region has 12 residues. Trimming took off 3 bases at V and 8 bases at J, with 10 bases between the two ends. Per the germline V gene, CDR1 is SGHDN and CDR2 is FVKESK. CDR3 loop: CASSHPPEGYTF. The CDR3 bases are TGTGCCAGCAGCCACCCCCCCGAGGGCTACACCTTC.

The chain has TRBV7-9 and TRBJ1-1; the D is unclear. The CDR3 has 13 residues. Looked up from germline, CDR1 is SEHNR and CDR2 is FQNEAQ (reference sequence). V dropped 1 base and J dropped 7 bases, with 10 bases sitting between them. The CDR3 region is CASSLGAPIEAFF. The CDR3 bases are TGTGCCAGCAGCTTAGGGGCCCCGATTGAAGCTTTCTTT. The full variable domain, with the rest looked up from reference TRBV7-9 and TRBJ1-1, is DTGVSQNPRHKITKRGQNVTFRCDPISEHNRLYWYRQTLGQGPEFLTYFQNEAQLEKSRLLSDRFSAERPKGSFSTLEIQRTEQGDSAMYLCASSLGAPIEAFFGQGTRLTVV.

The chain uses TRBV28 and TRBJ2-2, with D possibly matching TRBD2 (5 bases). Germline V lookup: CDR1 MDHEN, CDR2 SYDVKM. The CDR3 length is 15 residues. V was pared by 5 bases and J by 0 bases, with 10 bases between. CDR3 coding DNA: TGTGCCAGCAGTACGGACTGGGCGAACACCGGGGAGCTGTTTTTT. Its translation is CASSTDWANTGELFF.

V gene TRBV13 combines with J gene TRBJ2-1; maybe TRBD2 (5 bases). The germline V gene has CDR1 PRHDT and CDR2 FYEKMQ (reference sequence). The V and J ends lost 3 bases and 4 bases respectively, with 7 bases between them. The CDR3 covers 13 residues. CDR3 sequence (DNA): TGTGCCAGCAGCTTCCGGGATTACAATGAGCAGTTCTTC. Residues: CASSFRDYNEQFF.

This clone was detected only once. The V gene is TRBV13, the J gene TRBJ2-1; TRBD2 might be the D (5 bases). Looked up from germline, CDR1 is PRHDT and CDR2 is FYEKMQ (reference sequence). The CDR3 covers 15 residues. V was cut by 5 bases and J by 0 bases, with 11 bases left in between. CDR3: CASSDREISYNEQFF. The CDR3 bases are TGTGCCAGCAGCGATCGGGAAATCTCCTACAATGAGCAGTTCTTC.

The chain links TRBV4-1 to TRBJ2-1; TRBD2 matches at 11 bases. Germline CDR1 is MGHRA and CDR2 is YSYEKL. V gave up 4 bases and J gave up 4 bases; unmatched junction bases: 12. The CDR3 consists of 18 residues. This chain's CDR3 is CASSRILAGAGSYNEQFF. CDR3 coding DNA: TGCGCCAGCAGCCGCATACTAGCGGGGGCGGGTTCTTACAATGAGCAGTTCTTC.

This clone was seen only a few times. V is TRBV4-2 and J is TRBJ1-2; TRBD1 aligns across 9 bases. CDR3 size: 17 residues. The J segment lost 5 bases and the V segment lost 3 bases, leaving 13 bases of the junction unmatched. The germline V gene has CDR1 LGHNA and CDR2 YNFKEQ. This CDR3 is CASSHTGQGLKRYGYTF. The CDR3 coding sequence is TGTGCCAGCAGCCATACGGGACAGGGCCTTAAGAGGTATGGCTACACCTTC.

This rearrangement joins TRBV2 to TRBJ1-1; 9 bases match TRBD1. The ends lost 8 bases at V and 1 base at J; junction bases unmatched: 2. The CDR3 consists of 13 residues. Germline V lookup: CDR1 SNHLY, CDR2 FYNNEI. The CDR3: CASSGQGNTEAFF. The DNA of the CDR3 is TGTGCCAGCTCGGGACAGGGGAACACTGAAGCTTTCTTT.

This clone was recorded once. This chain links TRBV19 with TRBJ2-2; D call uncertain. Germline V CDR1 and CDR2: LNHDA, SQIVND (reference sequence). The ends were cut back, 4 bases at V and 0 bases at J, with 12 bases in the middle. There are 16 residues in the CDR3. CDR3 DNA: TGTGCCAGTAGTAGAGGAATACGGTCGAACACCGGGGAGCTGTTTTTT. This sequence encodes CASSRGIRSNTGELFF.

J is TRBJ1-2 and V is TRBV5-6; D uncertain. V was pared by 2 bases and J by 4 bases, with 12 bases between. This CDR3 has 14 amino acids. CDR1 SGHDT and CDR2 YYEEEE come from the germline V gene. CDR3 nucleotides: TGTGCCAGCAGCTTTTGGACTGCCGTCTATGGCTACACCTTC. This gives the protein CASSFWTAVYGYTF. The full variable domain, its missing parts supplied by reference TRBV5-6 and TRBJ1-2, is DAGVTQSPTHLIKTRGQQVTLRCSPKSGHDTVSWYQQALGQGPQFIFQYYEEEERQRGNFPDRFSGHQFPNYSSELNVNALLLGDSALYLCASSFWTAVYGYTFGSGTRLTVV.

The CDR3 sequence: CASSLPAEGDTQYF. The CDR3 nucleotides are TGTGCCAGCTCACTGCCGGCGGAGGGGGATACGCAGTATTTT. This chain links TRBV18 with TRBJ2-3; possible D gene TRBD2, 6 bases. The CDR3 sequence is 14 residues long. Trimming cost V 4 bases and J 6 bases, with 14 bases left between them. The germline gives CDR1 KGHSH, CDR2 LQKENI.

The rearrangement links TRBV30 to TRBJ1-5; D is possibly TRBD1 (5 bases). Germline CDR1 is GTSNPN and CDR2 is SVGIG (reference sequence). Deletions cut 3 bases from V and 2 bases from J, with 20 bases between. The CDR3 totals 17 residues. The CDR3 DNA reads TGTGCCTGGAGCGGGGGGGGTGGGCCCAGGGGCAATCAGCCCCAGCATTTT. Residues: CAWSGGGGPRGNQPQHF.

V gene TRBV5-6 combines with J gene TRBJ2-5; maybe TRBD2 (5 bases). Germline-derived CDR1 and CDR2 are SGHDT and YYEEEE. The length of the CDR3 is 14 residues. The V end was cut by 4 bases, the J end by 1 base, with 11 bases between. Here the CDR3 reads CASSDYGLQETQYF. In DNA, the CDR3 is TGTGCCAGCAGCGACTACGGACTCCAAGAGACCCAGTACTTC.

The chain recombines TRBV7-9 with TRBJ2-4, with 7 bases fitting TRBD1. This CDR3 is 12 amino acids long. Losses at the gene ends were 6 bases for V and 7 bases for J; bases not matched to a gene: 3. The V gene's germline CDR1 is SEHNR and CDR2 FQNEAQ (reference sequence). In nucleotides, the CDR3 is TGTGCCAGCAGTCGGGACAGCAACATTCAGTACTTC. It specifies CASSRDSNIQYF.

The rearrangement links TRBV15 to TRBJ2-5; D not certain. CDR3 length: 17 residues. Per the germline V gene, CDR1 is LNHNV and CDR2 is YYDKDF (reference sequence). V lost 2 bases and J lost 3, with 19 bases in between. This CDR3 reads CATSRPRLPESKETQYF. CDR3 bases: TGTGCCACCAGCAGACCGAGACTCCCCGAATCCAAAGAGACCCAGTACTTC.

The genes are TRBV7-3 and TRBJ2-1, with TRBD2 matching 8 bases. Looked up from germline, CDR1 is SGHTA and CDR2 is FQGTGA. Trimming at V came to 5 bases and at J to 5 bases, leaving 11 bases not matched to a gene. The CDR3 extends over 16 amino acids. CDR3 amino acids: CASSPPGAGGHNEQFF. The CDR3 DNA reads TGTGCCAGCAGCCCCCCCGGGGCGGGGGGCCACAATGAGCAGTTCTTC. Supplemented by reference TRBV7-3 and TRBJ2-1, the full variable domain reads GAGVSQTPSNKVTEKGKYVELRCDPISGHTALYWYRQSLGQGPEFLIYFQGTGAADDSGLPNDRFFAVRPEGSVSTLKIQRTERGDSAVYLCASSPPGAGGHNEQFFGPGTRLTVL.

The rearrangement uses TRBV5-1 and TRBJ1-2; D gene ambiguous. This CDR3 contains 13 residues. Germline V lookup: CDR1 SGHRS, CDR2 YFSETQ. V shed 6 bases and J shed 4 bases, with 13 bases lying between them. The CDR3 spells CASKESQLYGYTF. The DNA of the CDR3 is TGCGCCAGCAAGGAGTCGCAACTCTATGGCTACACCTTC. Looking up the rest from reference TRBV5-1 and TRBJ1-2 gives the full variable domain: KAGVTQTPRYLIKTRGQQVTLSCSPISGHRSVSWYQQTPGQGLQFLFEYFSETQRNKGNFPGRFSGRQFSNSRSEMNVSTLELGDSALYLCASKESQLYGYTFGSGTRLTVV.

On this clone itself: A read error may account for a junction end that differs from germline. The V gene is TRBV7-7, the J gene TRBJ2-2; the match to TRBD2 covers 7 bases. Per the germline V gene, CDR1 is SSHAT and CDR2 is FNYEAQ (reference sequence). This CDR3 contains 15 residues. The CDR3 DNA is TGTGCTAGCAGCCCCGCGGGGGTAAACACCGGGGAGCTGTTTTTT. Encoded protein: CASSPAGVNTGELFF.

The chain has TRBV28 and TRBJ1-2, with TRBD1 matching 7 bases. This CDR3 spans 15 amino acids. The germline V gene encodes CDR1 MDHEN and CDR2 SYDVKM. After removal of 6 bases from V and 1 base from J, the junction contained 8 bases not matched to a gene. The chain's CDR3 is CASRSIGDSNYGYTF. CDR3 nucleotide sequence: TGTGCCAGCAGATCTATAGGGGACAGTAACTATGGCTACACCTTC.